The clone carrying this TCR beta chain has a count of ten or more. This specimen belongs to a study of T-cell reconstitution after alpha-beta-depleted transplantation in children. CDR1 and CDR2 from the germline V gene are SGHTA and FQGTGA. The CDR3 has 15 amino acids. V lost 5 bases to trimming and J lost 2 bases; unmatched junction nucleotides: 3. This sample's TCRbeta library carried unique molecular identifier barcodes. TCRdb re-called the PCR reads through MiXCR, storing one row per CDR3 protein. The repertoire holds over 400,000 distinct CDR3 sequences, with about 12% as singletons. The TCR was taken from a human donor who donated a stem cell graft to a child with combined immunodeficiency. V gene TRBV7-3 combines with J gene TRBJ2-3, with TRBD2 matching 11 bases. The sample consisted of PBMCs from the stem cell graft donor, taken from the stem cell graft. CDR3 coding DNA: TGTGCCAGCAGCGTTAGCGGGGGGGCCACAGATACGCAGTATTTT. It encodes CASSVSGGATDTQYF.